This TCR beta chain came from a study of T-cell memory formation after mild COVID-19. This CDR3 has 13 residues. TCRdb re-derived calls from the 5' RACE reads in MiXCR, one entry per CDR3 protein. The table records about 190,000 distinct CDR3 sequences, 27% of them present only once. The clonotype comes from an adult woman who had mild COVID-19 (a few samples of this study predate the infection). Cell type and time point are not known. This chain links TRBV21-1 with TRBJ2-7. TRBV21-1 is a pseudogene. Material: PBMCs or a T cell subset sorted from them (not recorded which). The DNA for the CDR3 is TGTGCCAGCAGCAAAGTTGGAGCCTACGAGCAGTACTTC. Its translation is CASSKVGAYEQYF.